This is a list of T cell receptor beta chains from one sample in a study of CD8+CD57+ T cells in acquired aplastic anemia. TCRdb reprocessed the reads via MiXCR and lists one record per CDR3 protein. The table lists some 120,000 distinct CDR3 sequences, about half of them singletons, with roughly 2.7% in the top ten. Sequenced: sorted CD4+, CD8+, or CD8+CD57+ T cells (not recorded which) from PBMCs. Receptors were obtained from a human donor in good health, serving as a control. Each CDR3 is given with its conserved first and last residue. The D gene is left open where the match is weak. Rows may omit the clone size; those that give it use once, few, many or a size class.

cdr3_nt: TGCAGTGCTAGCGTTACCAGGGAGATGGGTCAGCCCCAGCATTTT; cdr3_aa: CSASVTREMGQPQHF; clone_size: -; d_call: -; j_call: TRBJ1-5; v_call: TRBV20-1
cdr3_nt: TGTGCCAGCGACAGGGGAAACAATGAGCAGTTCTTC; cdr3_aa: CASDRGNNEQFF; clone_size: once; d_call: TRBD1; j_call: TRBJ2-1; v_call: TRBV2
cdr3_nt: TGTGCCAGCAGCTTCGAGCGCTACGAGCAGTACTTC; cdr3_aa: CASSFERYEQYF; clone_size: -; d_call: -; j_call: TRBJ2-7; v_call: TRBV5-6
cdr3_nt: TGCGCCAGCAGCTACTCAACAGGGCCCGGGGAGCTGTTTTTT; cdr3_aa: CASSYSTGPGELFF; clone_size: few; d_call: -; j_call: TRBJ2-2; v_call: TRBV5-1
cdr3_nt: TGTGCCAGCAGCTCCCCGTTAGCGCGGGGGATCTCTAGCACAGATACGCAGTATTTT; cdr3_aa: CASSSPLARGISSTDTQYF; clone_size: many; d_call: TRBD2; j_call: TRBJ2-3; v_call: TRBV11-1
cdr3_nt: TGCGCCAGCAGTACCGGGGCAGACAATGAGCAGTTCTTC; cdr3_aa: CASSTGADNEQFF; clone_size: -; d_call: -; j_call: TRBJ2-1; v_call: TRBV10-1
cdr3_nt: TGCAGCGTTGTTAGGGGAGGGAGAGGCTACACCTTC; cdr3_aa: CSVVRGGRGYTF; clone_size: few; d_call: -; j_call: TRBJ1-2; v_call: TRBV29-1
cdr3_nt: TGTGCCAGCAGCTTAATCGGGGGAACAGATACGCAGTATTTT; cdr3_aa: CASSLIGGTDTQYF; clone_size: many; d_call: -; j_call: TRBJ2-3; v_call: TRBV7-2
cdr3_nt: TGTGCCAGCAGCTTGGGTCACCGACAGGGTACCGGAAACACCATATATTTT; cdr3_aa: CASSLGHRQGTGNTIYF; clone_size: -; d_call: TRBD1; j_call: TRBJ1-3; v_call: TRBV5-4
cdr3_nt: TGTGCCAGCAGCTCCAGTACCACGAAAAATGAGCAGTTCTTC; cdr3_aa: CASSSSTTKNEQFF; clone_size: many; d_call: -; j_call: TRBJ2-1; v_call: TRBV7-2
cdr3_nt: TGTGCCAGCAGCTTAATCCCTCGAAGCGGGGCAACCAATGAGCAGTTCTTC; cdr3_aa: CASSLIPRSGATNEQFF; clone_size: many; d_call: TRBD2; j_call: TRBJ2-1; v_call: TRBV7-3
cdr3_nt: TGCAGTGCCACCGACAGGGGTCCCTATGGCTACACCTTC; cdr3_aa: CSATDRGPYGYTF; clone_size: many; d_call: TRBD1; j_call: TRBJ1-2; v_call: TRBV20-1
cdr3_nt: TGTGCCTGGAGTGTGGGGGGGTCTAATGAAAAACTGTTTTTT; cdr3_aa: CAWSVGGSNEKLFF; clone_size: few; d_call: -; j_call: TRBJ1-4; v_call: TRBV19
cdr3_nt: TGTGCCAGTAGTATAGTTCGCAGCTCTGGAAACACCATATATTTT; cdr3_aa: CASSIVRSSGNTIYF; clone_size: many; d_call: -; j_call: TRBJ1-3; v_call: TRBV19
cdr3_nt: TGTGCCAGCAGGACATACAATGAGCAGTTCTTC; cdr3_aa: CASRTYNEQFF; clone_size: many; d_call: -; j_call: TRBJ2-1; v_call: TRBV6-1
cdr3_nt: TGTGCCAGCAGCTTAGTGTTCGATGGCTACACCTTC; cdr3_aa: CASSLVFDGYTF; clone_size: -; d_call: -; j_call: TRBJ1-2; v_call: TRBV7-9
cdr3_nt: TGTGCCAGCAGCTCTCCAGGGCAACTGAACACTGAAGCTTTCTTT; cdr3_aa: CASSSPGQLNTEAFF; clone_size: -; d_call: -; j_call: TRBJ1-1; v_call: TRBV7-9
cdr3_nt: TGTGCCAGCAGCGATCGGACGCGGGGAAACAATGAGCAGTTCTTC; cdr3_aa: CASSDRTRGNNEQFF; clone_size: -; d_call: -; j_call: TRBJ2-1; v_call: TRBV3-1
cdr3_nt: TGTGCCAGCAGCTCACGGGGGATCTATGGCTACACCTTC; cdr3_aa: CASSSRGIYGYTF; clone_size: many; d_call: -; j_call: TRBJ1-2; v_call: TRBV5-4
cdr3_nt: TGCAGCGTTGTACAGGGGACGGGTGAAGCTTTCTTT; cdr3_aa: CSVVQGTGEAFF; clone_size: -; d_call: TRBD1; j_call: TRBJ1-1; v_call: TRBV29-1
cdr3_nt: TGTGCCAGCAGCCCCGTCAGGGGCCCCATATATTTT; cdr3_aa: CASSPVRGPIYF; clone_size: many; d_call: -; j_call: TRBJ1-3; v_call: TRBV6-1
cdr3_nt: TGCAGTGCTGGAGTTGAGCAGTTCTTC; cdr3_aa: CSAGVEQFF; clone_size: -; d_call: -; j_call: TRBJ2-1; v_call: TRBV20-1
cdr3_nt: TGTGCCAGTAATAATGGGACAGAATGGGAGACCCAGTACTTC; cdr3_aa: CASNNGTEWETQYF; clone_size: once; d_call: TRBD1; j_call: TRBJ2-5; v_call: TRBV19
cdr3_nt: TGTGCCAGCAGTGAATCGCCCGGGGTAGCGGAAGCTTTCTTT; cdr3_aa: CASSESPGVAEAFF; clone_size: -; d_call: -; j_call: TRBJ1-1; v_call: TRBV2
cdr3_nt: TGTGCCAGCAGTACAACAGGGGGCGTCTACCAGCCCCAGCATTTT; cdr3_aa: CASSTTGGVYQPQHF; clone_size: few; d_call: TRBD1; j_call: TRBJ1-5; v_call: TRBV7-2
cdr3_nt: TGTGCCACTTCCACTGGCGGGACATCAAGACTCTACGAGCAGTACTTC; cdr3_aa: CATSTGGTSRLYEQYF; clone_size: many; d_call: -; j_call: TRBJ2-7; v_call: TRBV10-3
cdr3_nt: TGTGCCAGCAGCCTAGGGCCTCCTGAGGAGCAGTACTTC; cdr3_aa: CASSLGPPEEQYF; clone_size: -; d_call: -; j_call: TRBJ2-7; v_call: TRBV7-2
cdr3_nt: TGTGCCTGGAGTGTGGGGGTTAGTGAAAAACTGTTTTTT; cdr3_aa: CAWSVGVSEKLFF; clone_size: -; d_call: -; j_call: TRBJ1-4; v_call: TRBV30
cdr3_nt: TGTGCCAGCAGCTTCTCGGGCAGGGTGGCTTTCTTT; cdr3_aa: CASSFSGRVAFF; clone_size: many; d_call: -; j_call: TRBJ1-1; v_call: TRBV11-2
cdr3_nt: TGTGCCAGCAGCGAAGTAGGATTGGACAGGGGGCTAGGAGAGACCCAGTACTTC; cdr3_aa: CASSEVGLDRGLGETQYF; clone_size: -; d_call: TRBD1; j_call: TRBJ2-5; v_call: TRBV7-9
cdr3_nt: TGCGCCAGCAGCCAAGAAGCAGGGGGTAGCTATGGCTACACCTTC; cdr3_aa: CASSQEAGGSYGYTF; clone_size: -; d_call: TRBD1; j_call: TRBJ1-2; v_call: TRBV4-3
cdr3_nt: TGTGCCATCAGTGAGGTAGGAGAGAATGAGCAGTTCTTC; cdr3_aa: CAISEVGENEQFF; clone_size: once; d_call: -; j_call: TRBJ2-1; v_call: TRBV10-3
cdr3_nt: TGTGCCAGCAGCCCTGGGGGGGCTGGCGGGGAGCTGTTTTTT; cdr3_aa: CASSPGGAGGELFF; clone_size: -; d_call: -; j_call: TRBJ2-2; v_call: TRBV7-2
cdr3_nt: TGTGCCAGCAGTTACTCGATTAGCGGGGGGGCGGACGGGGAGCTGTTTTTT; cdr3_aa: CASSYSISGGADGELFF; clone_size: -; d_call: TRBD2; j_call: TRBJ2-2; v_call: TRBV6-5
cdr3_nt: TGCGCCAGCTTTCTGGACGGGTCTCATAGATCACCCCTCCACTTT; cdr3_aa: CASFLDGSHRSPLHF; clone_size: many; d_call: -; j_call: TRBJ1-6; v_call: TRBV5-1
cdr3_nt: TGTGCCAGCAGACCTTCGTACAGGGAAAAAACAGATACGCAGTATTTT; cdr3_aa: CASRPSYREKTDTQYF; clone_size: many; d_call: -; j_call: TRBJ2-3; v_call: TRBV12-3/TRBV12-4
cdr3_nt: TGCGCCAGCAGCCCCAAATCTCCCTCCAATGAGCAGTTCTTC; cdr3_aa: CASSPKSPSNEQFF; clone_size: many; d_call: -; j_call: TRBJ2-1; v_call: TRBV4-3
cdr3_nt: TGTGCCAGCAGTTCCATACTCAGAGGAACAGATACGCAGTATTTT; cdr3_aa: CASSSILRGTDTQYF; clone_size: many; d_call: -; j_call: TRBJ2-3; v_call: TRBV6-5
cdr3_nt: TGCGCCAGCAGCTTGGCCGGGACAGCGAACACTGAAGCTTTCTTT; cdr3_aa: CASSLAGTANTEAFF; clone_size: many; d_call: TRBD1; j_call: TRBJ1-1; v_call: TRBV5-1
cdr3_nt: TGTGCCAGCACGCTCCAGACAGGGTTATCTGGAAACACCATATATTTT; cdr3_aa: CASTLQTGLSGNTIYF; clone_size: many; d_call: TRBD1; j_call: TRBJ1-3; v_call: TRBV5-6
cdr3_nt: TGTGCCAGCAGCTGGGACAGGGGCCCGCCCGGCTACACCTTC; cdr3_aa: CASSWDRGPPGYTF; clone_size: once; d_call: TRBD1; j_call: TRBJ1-2; v_call: TRBV2
cdr3_nt: TGTGCCATCAGTCGCCGGGACAGCACTGAAGCTTTCTTT; cdr3_aa: CAISRRDSTEAFF; clone_size: -; d_call: TRBD1; j_call: TRBJ1-1; v_call: TRBV10-3
cdr3_nt: TGCGCCAGCAGCCAAGAAGTGGGCTTGCAGTTCTTC; cdr3_aa: CASSQEVGLQFF; clone_size: many; d_call: -; j_call: TRBJ2-1; v_call: TRBV4-3
cdr3_nt: TGCAGTGCTAACCGGGACAGTGAAGCTTTCTTT; cdr3_aa: CSANRDSEAFF; clone_size: many; d_call: TRBD1; j_call: TRBJ1-1; v_call: TRBV20-1
cdr3_nt: TGTGCCAGCAGCTTGGGGTACCTGAAAAGCACAGATACGCAGTATTTT; cdr3_aa: CASSLGYLKSTDTQYF; clone_size: many; d_call: -; j_call: TRBJ2-3; v_call: TRBV5-6
cdr3_nt: TGTGCCAGCAGCTTGGCGATAGTCGACAGGGGCTACGAGCAGTACTTC; cdr3_aa: CASSLAIVDRGYEQYF; clone_size: -; d_call: TRBD1; j_call: TRBJ2-7; v_call: TRBV7-2
cdr3_nt: TGTGCCAGTAGTATTTTTTTGGGGCCGAATTCACCCCTCCACTTT; cdr3_aa: CASSIFLGPNSPLHF; clone_size: many; d_call: -; j_call: TRBJ1-6; v_call: TRBV19
cdr3_nt: TGTGCCAGCAGCTTGATTGGGCAGTACTTC; cdr3_aa: CASSLIGQYF; clone_size: -; d_call: -; j_call: TRBJ2-4; v_call: TRBV7-2
cdr3_nt: TGTGCCAGCAGTTATGGGACAGGGGCCTACGAGCAGTACTTC; cdr3_aa: CASSYGTGAYEQYF; clone_size: -; d_call: TRBD1; j_call: TRBJ2-7; v_call: TRBV6-5
cdr3_nt: TGTGCCAGCTCACCGACGTCAGGGGTCTTCTATGGCTACACCTTC; cdr3_aa: CASSPTSGVFYGYTF; clone_size: many; d_call: -; j_call: TRBJ1-2; v_call: TRBV18
cdr3_nt: TGCAGTGCTAGTAGAAGGGGTCAGCCCCAGCATTTT; cdr3_aa: CSASRRGQPQHF; clone_size: once; d_call: -; j_call: TRBJ1-5; v_call: TRBV20-1